These 8 T cell receptor beta chains were sequenced from one sample in a study of T cell responses to AZD1222 COVID-19 vaccine. The data were produced by immunoSEQ multiplex PCR, yet TCRdb's version contains in-frame clones alone and is incomplete. The table has approximately 100,000 clones, approximately 89% seen once. The source material was peripheral blood, sampled 28 days after the second AZD1222 dose. The receptors were sampled from an adult who received the AZD1222 COVID-19 vaccine.

The rearrangement links TRBV7-3 to TRBJ2-2, with D maybe TRBD2 (5 bases). From germline, CDR1 is SGHTA and CDR2 FQGTGA. V lost 5 bases, J lost 4 bases, and 17 bases lay in between. The CDR3 spans 16 residues. The CDR3 bases are TGTGCCAGCAGCGCAGTTTCGGGAACGCCCACCGGGGAGCTGTTTTTT. This encodes CASSAVSGTPTGELFF.

In its sample, this clone was seen a few times. This chain links TRBV4-3 with TRBJ1-1; D perhaps matches TRBD1 (6 bases). Germline assignment: CDR1 LGHNA and CDR2 YSLEER. V was trimmed by 4 bases and J by 10 bases, leaving 16 bases between them. The CDR3 totals 13 residues. The CDR3: CASSRANEGGAFF. CDR3 sequence (DNA): TGCGCCAGCAGCCGAGCTAACGAAGGGGGAGCTTTCTTT.

V is TRBV6-5 and J is TRBJ2-5; 10 nucleotides align to TRBD1. The CDR3 has 15 residues. Germline V gene lookup returns CDR1 MNHEY and CDR2 SVGAGI. Losses at the gene ends were 7 bases for V and 6 bases for J; bases not matched to a gene: 11. The CDR3 DNA sequence: TGTGCCAGCACCAGAGTAGACAGGGGGCCGAAGACCCAGTACTTC. It yields the protein CASTRVDRGPKTQYF.

This clone was observed once. This sequence joins TRBV4-1 and TRBJ2-7; no clear D gene. This CDR3 contains 14 residues. V lost 1 base and J lost 3, with 10 bases in between. The V gene's germline CDR1 is MGHRA and CDR2 YSYEKL. The CDR3 DNA reads TGCGCCAGCAGCCAAGGACTGCAGGACTACGAGCAGTACTTC. Protein sequence: CASSQGLQDYEQYF.

V gene TRBV28 combines with J gene TRBJ2-2; 11 nucleotides match TRBD1. The V segment lost 7 bases and the J segment 9 bases; nucleotides outside the gene matches: 4. Germline V lookup: CDR1 MDHEN, CDR2 SYDVKM. CDR3 length: 13 residues. The CDR3 is CASTGQGARELFF. CDR3 sequence (DNA): TGTGCCAGCACCGGACAGGGGGCTCGGGAGCTGTTTTTT.

The rearrangement links TRBV2 to TRBJ2-1; 10 nucleotides align to TRBD2. Germline CDR1 is SNHLY and CDR2 is FYNNEI. The junction had 11 bases not matched to a gene; V was cut back by 7 bases and J by 5 bases. This CDR3 comprises 16 residues. CDR3 sequence reads: CASNSGVLAGNNEQFF. CDR3 bases: TGTGCCAGCAACTCAGGAGTACTAGCGGGAAACAATGAGCAGTTCTTC.

Only one count was recorded for this clone. The rearrangement joins TRBV4-3 to TRBJ2-5; TRBD2 matches at 11 bases. Germline trimming cut 0 bases from V and 5 bases from J; bases unmatched to any gene: 8. Germline V lookup: CDR1 LGHNA, CDR2 YSLEER. This CDR3 contains 17 residues. The DNA for the CDR3 is TGCGCCAGCAGCCAAGACCCTAGCGGGAGGAGTAGGGAGACCCAGTACTTC. Translated: CASSQDPSGRSRETQYF.

The chain uses TRBV12-3 or TRBV12-4 and TRBJ1-2; D call uncertain. There are 12 residues in the CDR3. Trimming left V 6 bases short and J 5 bases short, with 10 bases between. The CDR3 here is CASSSDRYGYTF. As DNA, the CDR3 is TGTGCCAGCAGCTCGGACCGATATGGCTACACCTTC.